These 10 T cell receptor beta chains were sequenced from one sample in a study of beta chain features in type 1 diabetes. Sequenced material consisted of expressed TCRB transcripts (all of the isolated RNA was reverse transcribed). Assay: immunoSEQ multiplex PCR; the TCRdb copy retains only in-frame clones and omits some. Of 150,000 to 200,000 clones listed, 10% to 15% are singletons. The sequencing input was central memory CD4+ T cells from blood. The receptor set was obtained from a woman younger than 30 in good health.

The chain combines TRBV19 with TRBJ2-1; 14 nucleotides line up with TRBD2. The V gene end was trimmed by 10 bases and the J gene end by 3 bases; junction bases not matched to a gene: 11. The CDR3 contains 17 residues. Germline assignment: CDR1 LNHDA and CDR2 SQIVND (reference sequence). CDR3 loop: CATGTSGSKPRYNEQFF. As DNA, the CDR3 is TGTGCCACCGGGACTAGCGGGAGTAAACCCCGCTACAATGAGCAGTTCTTC.

The V gene is TRBV6-5, the J gene TRBJ1-2; TRBD1 matches 10 bases. Germline values: CDR1 MNHEY, CDR2 SVGAGI. V lost 5 bases and J lost 8; bases outside the gene matches: 8. The CDR3 totals 14 residues. CDR3 loop: CASSKGQGFLGYTF. In nucleotides, the CDR3 is TGTGCCAGCAGTAAGGGACAGGGGTTTCTCGGCTACACCTTC.

This clone appeared a few times. The sample holds other DNA sequences that translate to the same CDR3. The chain joins TRBV28 to TRBJ2-7, with a possible D match to TRBD2 (6 bases). Trimming stripped 4 bases from V and 0 bases from J, with 7 bases between. This CDR3 spans 13 amino acids. Germline V gene lookup returns CDR1 MDHEN and CDR2 SYDVKM. The chain's CDR3 is CASSSGGSYEQYF. In DNA form, the CDR3 reads TGTGCCAGCAGTTCCGGGGGCTCCTACGAGCAGTACTTC.

V usage is TRBV5-1 and J usage is TRBJ2-5; 9 positions agree with TRBD2. V trimming: 5 bases; J trimming: 4 bases; junction bases outside the gene matches: 15. CDR1 is SGHRS and CDR2 is YFSETQ in the germline V gene. There are 17 residues in the CDR3. The CDR3 sequence is CASRYFPSGVDGETQYF. The CDR3 nucleotides read TGCGCCAGCAGGTACTTTCCTAGCGGGGTGGACGGAGAGACCCAGTACTTC.

A few counts support this clone. The CDR3 here is CSVVIATTDYEQYF. The CDR3 nucleotides read TGCAGCGTTGTTATAGCGACTACAGACTACGAGCAGTACTTC. The chain joins TRBV29-1 to TRBJ2-7, with D possibly being TRBD2 (5 bases). In germline, CDR1 is SQVTM, CDR2 ANQGSEA. The CDR3 consists of 14 residues. Trimming shortened V by 4 bases and J by 3 bases, and 16 bases separated the two germline ends.

This clone showed up just a few times. V usage is TRBV30 and J usage is TRBJ2-1; TRBD2 aligns across 7 bases. CDR3 length equals 14 residues. V shed 4 bases and J 2 bases; nucleotides not matched to a gene: 5. Germline V gene lookup returns CDR1 GTSNPN and CDR2 SVGIG (reference sequence). The CDR3 protein is CAWMWGGPYNEQFF. In DNA form, the CDR3 reads TGTGCCTGGATGTGGGGAGGGCCCTACAATGAGCAGTTCTTC.

This clone was seen only a few times. The CDR3 loop reads CAWSVHTEKLFF. The CDR3 nucleotides are TGTGCCTGGAGTGTACATACCGAAAAACTGTTTTTT. The chain combines TRBV30 with TRBJ1-4; D is unclear. Germline assignment: CDR1 GTSNPN and CDR2 SVGIG (reference sequence). Trimming pared 0 bases from V and 8 bases from J, leaving 7 bases between. The CDR3 consists of 12 residues.

The V call is TRBV5-4, the J call TRBJ2-4; 8 nucleotides line up with TRBD2. CDR3 length: 15 amino acids. Germline V gives CDR1 SGHNT, CDR2 YYREEE (reference sequence). V lost 0 bases to trimming and J lost 5 bases; unmatched junction nucleotides: 4. The DNA of the CDR3 is TGTGCCAGCAGCTTGGGCGGGAGGCACCAAAACATTCAGTACTTC. This translates into CASSLGGRHQNIQYF.

The V and J genes are TRBV29-1 and TRBJ2-5, with 7 bases identical to TRBD1. V shed 6 bases, J shed 9 bases, and the junction held 10 bases outside the gene matches. This CDR3 has 12 residues. The germline CDR1 and CDR2 sequences are SQVTM and ANQGSEA. For the CDR3, the DNA is TGCAGCGTGAATAGGGACAGCAACTCCCAGTACTTC. Translating gives CSVNRDSNSQYF.

This clone was seen more than once but under ten times. This chain uses TRBV28 with TRBJ2-5; perhaps TRBD1 as D (6 bases). The CDR3 is made up of 17 amino acids. V lost 7 bases, J lost 1 base, and 22 bases lay in between. The germline V gene has CDR1 MDHEN and CDR2 SYDVKM. CDR3 sequence (DNA): TGTGCCAGCACAAAGCGAGGGGACATCTTCGGCCAAGAGACCCAGTACTTC. Translating gives CASTKRGDIFGQETQYF.